This is a list of T cell receptor beta chains from one sample in a study. Via MiXCR, TCRdb re-called the reads, giving one row per CDR3 protein. This sample yields more than 3,500 distinct CDR3 sequences, of which roughly 8% are seen a single time; 8.7% belongs to the top ten. The sample consisted of CD4+ T cells from synovial fluid. The receptor source for this set is a human donor with rheumatoid arthritis. The CDR3 runs from the conserved cysteine through the conserved F or W. The D gene is left open where the match is weak. Clone size appears in some rows only: once, few, many, or a class for an expanded clone.

TRBJ2-3	.	many	TRBV12-3/TRBV12-4	CASSFIQSTDTQYF	TGTGCCAGCAGTTTCATACAGTCCACAGATACGCAGTATTTT
TRBJ1-4	TRBD1	medium-sized	TRBV20-1	CSAPDRAEEKLFF	TGCAGTGCCCCGGACAGGGCTGAGGAAAAACTGTTTTTT
TRBJ2-1	TRBD2	many	TRBV20-1	CSALLSGTYYNEQFF	TGCAGTGCACTTCTAAGCGGGACGTACTACAATGAGCAGTTCTTC
TRBJ2-2	.	many	TRBV7-3	CASSLTGTGELFF	TGTGCCAGCAGCTTAACCGGCACCGGGGAGCTGTTTTTT
TRBJ2-7	TRBD1	many	TRBV18	CASSPRRDREREQYF	TGTGCCAGCTCACCACGCCGGGACAGGGAAAGGGAGCAGTACTTC
TRBJ2-2	TRBD2	medium-sized	TRBV7-9	CASSYGLAGTGELFF	TGTGCCAGCAGCTACGGACTAGCGGGAACCGGGGAGCTGTTTTTT
TRBJ2-1	.	medium-sized	TRBV7-6	CASSLVLGNNEQFF	TGTGCCAGCAGCTTAGTCTTAGGAAACAATGAGCAGTTCTTC
TRBJ2-7	.	.	TRBV11-1	CASSLAVGSYEQYF	TGTGCCAGCAGCTTAGCGGTCGGAAGCTACGAGCAGTACTTC
TRBJ2-5	.	many	TRBV7-2	CASSPQLFGRETQYF	TGTGCCAGCAGCCCCCAGTTATTCGGGCGGGAGACCCAGTACTTC
TRBJ2-5	.	many	TRBV6-6	CASSQAGGGATQYF	TGTGCCAGCAGTCAGGCGGGCGGGGGCGCGACCCAGTACTTC
TRBJ2-4	TRBD1	.	TRBV28	CASSLKLGQGDTNIQYF	TGTGCCAGCAGTTTAAAATTAGGGCAGGGGGATACAAACATTCAGTACTTC
TRBJ2-1	TRBD2	.	TRBV12-3/TRBV12-4	CASSFGTSWNEQFF	TGTGCCAGCAGTTTCGGGACTAGTTGGAATGAGCAGTTCTTC
TRBJ2-1	.	.	TRBV29-1	CSVERAPSYNEQFF	TGCAGCGTTGAACGAGCGCCCTCCTACAATGAGCAGTTCTTC
TRBJ1-3	.	few	TRBV15	CATSRDNEGSGNTIYF	TGTGCCACCAGCAGAGATAACGAAGGCTCTGGAAACACCATATATTTT
TRBJ2-5	.	many	TRBV10-2	CASKLGQGRETQYF	TGCGCCAGCAAGCTCGGCCAGGGAAGGGAGACCCAGTACTTC
TRBJ2-1	.	many	TRBV18	CASSPNGRRDEQFF	TGTGCCAGCTCACCAAACGGGAGACGCGATGAGCAGTTCTTC
TRBJ2-5	.	.	TRBV3-2	CASSQGQEETQYF	TGTGCCAGCAGCCAAGGACAAGAGGAGACCCAGTACTTC
TRBJ1-2	.	medium-sized	TRBV19	CASGQQTGNYGYTF	TGTGCCAGCGGCCAGCAGACCGGGAACTATGGCTACACCTTC
TRBJ2-5	.	many	TRBV11-2	CASSLEGPRRQETQYF	TGTGCCAGCAGCTTAGAAGGGCCCAGAAGGCAAGAGACCCAGTACTTC
TRBJ1-6	.	.	TRBV12-3/TRBV12-4	CASSLWTLNSPLHF	TGTGCCAGCAGTTTATGGACACTCAATTCACCCCTCCACTTT
TRBJ2-7	TRBD1	few	TRBV2	CASRVGTGNSQYF	TGTGCCAGCAGAGTCGGGACAGGTAACTCGCAGTACTTC
TRBJ1-4	.	medium-sized	TRBV29-1	CSVNGGGTNEKLFF	TGCAGCGTTAATGGGGGAGGGACTAATGAAAAACTGTTTTTT
TRBJ2-7	.	few	TRBV30	CAWSPTFYEQYF	TGTGCCTGGAGTCCGACCTTCTACGAGCAGTACTTC
TRBJ2-7	.	medium-sized	TRBV30	CAWNYGGTVAYEQYF	TGTGCCTGGAATTACGGAGGGACAGTGGCCTACGAGCAGTACTTC
TRBJ2-7	.	many	TRBV11-1	CASSSSTAQNSYEQYF	TGTGCCAGCAGCAGTTCGACAGCCCAGAACTCCTACGAGCAGTACTTC
TRBJ1-1	.	medium-sized	TRBV7-2	CASSLDFSTNTEAFF	TGTGCCAGCAGCTTAGATTTTAGCACGAACACTGAAGCTTTCTTT
TRBJ2-1	.	.	TRBV12-3/TRBV12-4	CASSLAGGRDSSYNEQFF	TGTGCCAGCAGTTTAGCCGGCGGACGGGATAGCTCCTACAATGAGCAGTTCTTC
TRBJ1-4	TRBD1	many	TRBV14	CASSQQGGEKLFF	TGTGCCAGCAGCCAACAGGGGGGTGAAAAACTGTTTTTT
TRBJ2-7	.	medium-sized	TRBV6-6	CASSRQGGSYEQYF	TGTGCCAGCAGTCGGCAGGGGGGATCCTACGAGCAGTACTTC
TRBJ1-1	.	medium-sized	TRBV7-2	CASSLVWGAETFF	TGTGCCAGCAGCCTCGTGTGGGGGGCGGAGACTTTCTTT
TRBJ2-1	TRBD1	.	TRBV12-3/TRBV12-4	CASSLEGASIGYNEQFF	TGTGCCAGCAGTTTAGAGGGGGCGAGTATTGGCTACAATGAGCAGTTCTTC
TRBJ1-2	TRBD1	many	TRBV7-3	CASSPGQGPYGYTF	TGTGCCAGCAGCCCGGGACAGGGGCCCTATGGCTACACCTTC
TRBJ1-1	TRBD1	many	TRBV6-6	CASSANPTGRGTEAFF	TGTGCCAGCAGCGCGAATCCGACAGGGCGGGGGACTGAAGCTTTCTTT
TRBJ2-1	TRBD1	.	TRBV7-2	CASSPRDSAYNEQFF	TGTGCCAGCAGCCCCCGGGACAGCGCGTACAATGAGCAGTTCTTC
TRBJ2-1	.	medium-sized	TRBV9	CASSPTSYEQFF	TGTGCCAGCAGCCCGACTAGTTATGAGCAGTTCTTC
TRBJ1-5	.	.	TRBV30	CAWSAHTNQPQHF	TGTGCCTGGAGTGCACATACTAATCAGCCCCAGCATTTT
TRBJ1-1	TRBD1	.	TRBV11-2	CASSAGTGSFEGEAFF	TGTGCCAGCAGCGCCGGGACAGGATCTTTCGAGGGTGAAGCTTTCTTT
TRBJ2-3	TRBD1	medium-sized	TRBV11-2	CASSLGTGPDTQYF	TGTGCCAGCAGCTTAGGGACAGGGCCAGATACGCAGTATTTT